The 5 T cell receptor beta chains listed next were all sequenced from one sample in a study of T cell repertoires in cytomegalovirus infection. Using its own MiXCR run on the reads, TCRdb lists one record per CDR3 protein. The sample lists hundreds of thousands of distinct CDR3 sequences, under 35% occurring once. No antigens are known for them. The sample was cultured PBMCs, taken from culture after CMV antigen stimulation. These receptors came from a human donor in good health (CMV status not recorded). Some clones in this sample may be carry-over from other donors' samples.

The V and J genes are TRBV29-1 and TRBJ1-2; the match to TRBD1 covers 7 bases. The CDR3 contains 13 residues. Germline loops: CDR1 SQVTM, CDR2 ANQGSEA. V lost 4 bases to trimming and J lost 0 bases; unmatched junction nucleotides: 2. In DNA form, the CDR3 reads TGCAGCGTTGTGACAGGGACTAACTATGGCTACACCTTC. Protein product: CSVVTGTNYGYTF.

Many counts were recorded for this clonotype. J is TRBJ2-1 and V is TRBV7-2, with 9 bases matching TRBD2. The germline gives CDR1 SGHTA, CDR2 FQGNSA. The CDR3 is 15 residues long. J lost 7 bases, V lost 1 base, and 5 bases had no gene match. For the CDR3, the DNA is TGTGCCAGCAGCTTAGGGGTAGCGGGAGTGAATGAGCAGTTCTTC. Translated: CASSLGVAGVNEQFF.

The chain couples TRBV6-6 to TRBJ1-5; no definite D call. The CDR3 has 17 amino acids. Germline V lookup: CDR1 MNHNY, CDR2 SVGAGI (reference sequence). V lost 6 bases and J 3 bases, leaving 21 bases between the germline ends. The CDR3, as DNA: TGTGCCAGCAGCCAACGGCTCGGGATGTTTCTCAATCAGCCCCAGCATTTT. It encodes CASSQRLGMFLNQPQHF.

This clonotype showed up many times. The chain carries TRBV7-2 and TRBJ2-3, with TRBD2 matching over 14 bases. The CDR3 extends over 18 amino acids. The germline CDR1 and CDR2 sequences are SGHTA and FQGNSA. Losses at the gene ends were 0 bases for V and 1 base for J; bases not matched to a gene: 3. The CDR3, as DNA: TGTGCCAGCAGCTTAGCGAGGGGACTAGCGGGGGGCACAGATACGCAGTATTTT. Protein product: CASSLARGLAGGTDTQYF.

Points on this clonotype: One junction end does not reproduce the germline sequence, and a read error may be involved. The chain employs TRBV7-8 and TRBJ2-3; a weak D match, TRBD1 (5 bases). This CDR3 region has 15 residues. The germline gives CDR1 SGHVS, CDR2 FQNEAQ. Here the CDR3 reads CVSSLDGARTDTQYF. For the CDR3, the DNA is TGTGTCAGCAGCTTAGATGGGGCCCGCACAGATACGCAGTATTTT.